The 27 T cell receptor beta chains in this list originate from one sample, sequenced in a study of blood T cell repertoires in COVID-19. The assay was immunoSEQ multiplex PCR, and TCRdb's table has in-frame clones only and misses some. The data contain about 350,000 clones, under 95% of them singletons. The material sequenced was peripheral blood. The receptors here all came from a woman aged 18-29 years who had recovered from COVID-19.

The chain links TRBV10-1 to TRBJ2-7; 9 nucleotides line up with TRBD2. Germline V gene sequence: CDR1 WNHNN, CDR2 SYGVQD (reference sequence). The V and J ends lost 6 bases and 7 bases, in that order; junction bases with no gene match: 16. The CDR3 extends over 16 amino acids. The CDR3 loop reads CASREKTGTSFYEQYV. Written as DNA, the CDR3 is TGCGCCAGCAGGGAAAAAACCGGGACTAGCTTTTATGAGCAGTACGTC.

The chain joins TRBV25-1 to TRBJ1-1; D unresolved. CDR3 length equals 13 residues. The ends were cut back, 8 bases at V and 4 bases at J, with 14 bases in the middle. Per germline, CDR1 MGHDK and CDR2 SYGVNS. The CDR3 DNA reads TGTGCCAGCGCCCCACCCGGGTCCACTGAAGCTTTCTTT. The encoded protein is CASAPPGSTEAFF. The full variable domain, completed using reference TRBV25-1 and TRBJ1-1, is EADIYQTPRYLVIGTGKKITLECSQTMGHDKMYWYQQDPGMELHLIHYSYGVNSTEKGDLSSESTVSRIRTEHFPLTLESARPSHTSQYLCASAPPGSTEAFFGQGTRLTVV.

This clone has just one count. The rearrangement uses TRBV15 and TRBJ2-3, with D possibly matching TRBD1 (6 bases). V gave up 6 bases and J gave up 0 bases, with 10 bases separating them. The V gene's germline CDR1 is LNHNV and CDR2 YYDKDF (reference sequence). The length of the CDR3 is 14 residues. The CDR3, as DNA: TGTGCCACCAGGCCGGGACACAGCACAGATACGCAGTATTTT. Protein product: CATRPGHSTDTQYF.

The chain carries TRBV9 and TRBJ2-1; a weak D match, TRBD2 (5 bases). Between the trimmed V and J ends, which lost 0 bases and 5 bases, there was a span of 12 bases. The CDR3 totals 15 residues. Germline V gene lookup returns CDR1 SGDLS and CDR2 YYNGEE. CDR3 sequence (DNA): TGTGCCAGCAGCGTAGTGCTAGCTCGAGACAATGAGCAGTTCTTC. Its translation is CASSVVLARDNEQFF.

The CDR3 DNA follows: TGTGCCAGCAGTGATACGGCCGAGGGAGAAACTGAAGCTTTCTTT. Residues: CASSDTAEGETEAFF. V is TRBV6-2 or TRBV6-3 and J is TRBJ1-1, with no clear D. V lost 5 bases to trimming and J lost 5 bases, with 18 bases between them. The CDR3 is 15 residues long. The germline V gene encodes CDR1 MNHEY and CDR2 SVGEGT.

The V call is TRBV28, the J call TRBJ1-4; 7 nucleotides agree with TRBD1. Trimming at V came to 3 bases and at J to 3 bases, leaving 7 bases not matched to a gene. The CDR3 has 16 residues. CDR1 MDHEN and CDR2 SYDVKM come from the germline V gene. CDR3: CASSLKRGLPNEKLFF. The DNA for the CDR3 is TGTGCCAGCAGTTTGAAAAGGGGGCTGCCTAATGAAAAACTGTTTTTT. Using reference TRBV28 and TRBJ1-4 for the parts outside the CDR3, the full variable domain is DVKVTQSSRYLVKRTGEKVFLECVQDMDHENMFWYRQDPGLGLRLIYFSYDVKMKEKGDIPEGYSVSREKKERFSLILESASTNQTSMYLCASSLKRGLPNEKLFFGSGTQLSVL.

This sequence joins TRBV3-1 (or the pseudogene TRBV3-2) and TRBJ2-2, with 13 bases fitting TRBD2. The V gene end was trimmed by 4 bases and the J gene end by 8 bases; junction bases not matched to a gene: 7. Germline CDR1 reads LGHDT; CDR2 reads YNNKEL (reference sequence). The CDR3 loop spans 16 amino acids. Here the CDR3 reads CASSLSGLAGFGELFF. The CDR3 bases are TGTGCCAGCAGCCTCTCGGGACTAGCGGGATTTGGGGAGCTGTTTTTT.

The V and J genes are TRBV18 and TRBJ1-5; 7 nucleotides line up with TRBD1. Germline trimming cut 5 bases from V and 4 bases from J; bases unmatched to any gene: 5. Germline CDR1 and CDR2: KGHSH and LQKENI. This CDR3 region has 14 residues. CDR3 region: CASSFKQGNQPQHF. For the CDR3, the DNA is TGTGCCAGCTCATTTAAACAGGGGAATCAGCCCCAGCATTTT.

J is TRBJ1-3 and V is TRBV7-2; the D is unclear. Trimming stripped 2 bases from V and 2 bases from J, with 10 bases between. The CDR3 consists of 15 residues. Germline V gives CDR1 SGHTA, CDR2 FQGNSA. CDR3 region: CASSLFVFAGNTIYF. In DNA form, the CDR3 reads TGTGCCAGCAGCTTATTCGTTTTCGCTGGAAACACCATATATTTT.

The CDR3 DNA follows: TGTGCCAGCAGTGAATGGGCAGGGAATACCCTGGAGGGCAACGTCCTGACTTTC. This sequence encodes CASSEWAGNTLEGNVLTF. The chain joins TRBV25-1 to TRBJ2-6; the D gene is possibly TRBD2 (6 bases). CDR3 size: 18 residues. Trimming cost V 1 base and J 9 bases, with 22 bases left between them. Germline CDR1 and CDR2: MGHDK and SYGVNS.

The chain carries TRBV5-1 and TRBJ2-5, with 9 positions matching TRBD1. From germline, CDR1 is SGHRS and CDR2 YFSETQ. Losses at the gene ends were 4 bases for V and 1 base for J; bases not matched to a gene: 5. The CDR3 length is 15 residues. The CDR3 protein is CASSPGQGGQETQYF. The CDR3 coding sequence is TGCGCCAGCAGCCCGGGACAGGGTGGCCAAGAGACCCAGTACTTC.

The chain links TRBV18 to TRBJ2-5; D may be TRBD1 (8 bases). Germline assignment: CDR1 KGHSH and CDR2 LQKENI. The CDR3 runs to 14 residues. The V gene lost 2 bases and the J gene lost 4 bases, with 11 bases spanning the gap. CDR3 amino acids: CASSPTGGAETQYF. Here the CDR3 DNA reads TGTGCCAGCTCACCAACAGGGGGGGCAGAGACCCAGTACTTC.

This clone was found once. V gene TRBV11-2 combines with J gene TRBJ2-5; D may be TRBD2 (6 bases). V was clipped by 5 bases and J by 7 bases, with 17 bases between them. Germline V CDR1 and CDR2: SGHAT, FQNNGV. The length of the CDR3 is 14 residues. The CDR3 DNA is TGTGCCAGCAGCCAAGCGGAGGGAGGAGTGACCCAGTACTTC. Its protein is CASSQAEGGVTQYF.

The chain employs TRBV11-2 and TRBJ2-3; D is unclear. V lost 5 bases to trimming and J lost 5 bases, with 5 bases between them. This CDR3 contains 11 residues. Germline lookup yields CDR1 SGHAT and CDR2 FQNNGV. This CDR3 is CASSPRDTQYF. The CDR3 DNA reads TGTGCCAGCAGCCCCAGAGATACGCAGTATTTT. Variable domain in full (rest from reference TRBV11-2 and TRBJ2-3): EAGVAQSPRYKIIEKRQSVAFWCNPISGHATLYWYQQILGQGPKLLIQFQNNGVVDDSQLPKDRFSAERLKGVDSTLKIQPAKLEDSAVYLCASSPRDTQYFGPGTRLTVL.

The gene calls are TRBV7-6 and TRBJ1-4, with D possibly TRBD1 on 6 matching bases. Germline values: CDR1 SGHVS, CDR2 FNYEAQ. The V end lost 5 bases, the J end lost 4 bases, and 14 bases lay between the germline ends. The CDR3 contains 15 residues. The DNA for the CDR3 is TGTGCCAGCAGCCGACTCCCGGACAGTAATGAAAAACTGTTTTTT. The encoded protein is CASSRLPDSNEKLFF. The full variable domain, in which reference TRBV7-6 and TRBJ1-4 provide the parts outside the CDR3, is GAGVSQSPRYKVTKRGQDVALRCDPISGHVSLYWYRQALGQGPEFLTYFNYEAQQDKSGLPNDRFSAERPEGSISTLTIQRTEQRDSAMYRCASSRLPDSNEKLFFGSGTQLSVL.

The chain couples TRBV19 to TRBJ1-2, with unresolved D. This CDR3 spans 11 amino acids. Germline V gene sequence: CDR1 LNHDA, CDR2 SQIVND (reference sequence). V was pared by 8 bases and J by 7 bases, with 11 bases between. The CDR3 loop is CASWQSLGYTF. The CDR3 nucleotides read TGTGCCAGTTGGCAGTCCCTTGGCTACACCTTC. Drawing the rest from reference TRBV19 and TRBJ1-2, the complete variable domain is DGGITQSPKYLFRKEGQNVTLSCEQNLNHDAMYWYRQDPGQGLRLIYYSQIVNDFQKGDIAEGYSVSREKKESFPLTVTSAQKNPTAFYLCASWQSLGYTFGSGTRLTVV.

This clone was counted only a few times. This sequence joins TRBV7-7 and TRBJ1-1, with a tentative D call TRBD1 (5 bases). This CDR3 has 14 amino acids. Germline V gene sequence: CDR1 SSHAT, CDR2 FNYEAQ (reference sequence). Trimming shortened V by 4 bases and J by 1 base, and 10 bases separated the two germline ends. The CDR3, as DNA: TGTGCCAGCAGCTCCCTTACAGGGAACACTGAAGCTTTCTTT. Translation: CASSSLTGNTEAFF. The full variable domain, rest sourced from reference TRBV7-7 and TRBJ1-1, is GAGVSQSPRYKVTKRGQDVTLRCDPISSHATLYWYQQALGQGPEFLTYFNYEAQPDKSGLPSDRFSAERPEGSISTLTIQRTEQRDSAMYRCASSSLTGNTEAFFGQGTRLTVV.

This sequence joins TRBV18 and TRBJ2-4; a weak D match, TRBD1 (6 bases). This CDR3 contains 14 residues. Germline CDR1 is KGHSH and CDR2 is LQKENI. Trimming cost V 3 bases and J 4 bases, with 10 bases left between them. CDR3 nucleotide sequence: TGTGCCAGCTCACCCCCGCAGGGGAAAAACATTCAGTACTTC. It is translated as CASSPPQGKNIQYF.

The rearrangement links TRBV2 to TRBJ2-5, with TRBD2 identical over 9 bases. Unmatched junction bases numbered 4, after V lost 3 bases and J lost 2 bases. CDR1 SNHLY and CDR2 FYNNEI come from the germline V gene. The CDR3 totals 15 residues. As DNA, the CDR3 is TGTGCCAGCAGTGATAAGCGGGAGGAACAAGAGACCCAGTACTTC. Translated, it gives CASSDKREEQETQYF. The full variable domain, in which reference TRBV2 and TRBJ2-5 provide the parts outside the CDR3, is EPEVTQTPSHQVTQMGQEVILRCVPISNHLYFYWYRQILGQKVEFLVSFYNNEISEKSEIFDDQFSVERPDGSNFTLKIRSTKLEDSAMYFCASSDKREEQETQYFGPGTRLLVL.

This chain joins TRBV2 and TRBJ1-4, with a weak D call TRBD1 (5 bases). The CDR3 covers 15 residues. V lost 5 bases, J lost 7 bases, and 17 bases lay in between. From germline, CDR1 is SNHLY and CDR2 FYNNEI. CDR3 DNA: TGTGCCAGCAGTCTCGGCAGGGCCGGTGGTGAAAAACTGTTTTTT. It codes for CASSLGRAGGEKLFF.

This chain links TRBV4-1 with TRBJ2-2; a possible D gene is TRBD2 (6 bases). This CDR3 contains 16 residues. The V gene's germline CDR1 is MGHRA and CDR2 YSYEKL. Between the trimmed V and J ends, which lost 0 bases and 5 bases, there was a span of 13 bases. CDR3 protein: CASSQDQLAGTGELFF. CDR3 DNA sequence: TGCGCCAGCAGCCAAGATCAACTAGCCGGTACCGGGGAGCTGTTTTTT.

The chain is built from TRBV12-3 or TRBV12-4 and TRBJ1-1, with a weak D call TRBD1 (5 bases). V dropped 6 bases and J dropped 1 base, with 9 bases sitting between them. The CDR3 is made up of 13 amino acids. CDR3 sequence (DNA): TGTGCCAGCAGATCTGACAGGAACACTGAAGCTTTCTTT. It translates to CASRSDRNTEAFF.

The chain combines TRBV9 with TRBJ1-1; maybe TRBD1 (5 bases). The germline V and J ends were trimmed by 2 bases and 5 bases, with 19 bases remaining between them. CDR1 is SGDLS and CDR2 is YYNGEE in the germline V gene. This CDR3 spans 16 amino acids. CDR3 DNA: TGTGCCAGCAGCGTCACTGGGCAGGGATTTTATACTGAAGCTTTCTTT. This sequence encodes CASSVTGQGFYTEAFF. The complete variable domain, with remaining parts taken from reference TRBV9 and TRBJ1-1, reads DSGVTQTPKHLITATGQRVTLRCSPRSGDLSVYWYQQSLDQGLQFLIQYYNGEERAKGNILERFSAQQFPDLHSELNLSSLELGDSALYFCASSVTGQGFYTEAFFGQGTRLTVV.

The chain links TRBV11-3 to TRBJ2-5, with TRBD2 identical over 11 bases. Germline-derived CDR1 and CDR2 are SGHNT and YENEEA. Trimming cost V 1 base and J 5 bases; bases outside gene matches: 9. The length of the CDR3 is 17 residues. The CDR3 is CASSLVRTSGSGETQYF. The CDR3 coding sequence is TGTGCCAGCAGCTTAGTCCGAACTAGCGGGAGTGGGGAGACCCAGTACTTC.

The chain combines TRBV27 with TRBJ1-1, with unresolved D. Trimming cost V 0 bases and J 1 base, with 6 bases left between them. The V gene's germline CDR1 is MNHEY and CDR2 SMNVEV (reference sequence). The CDR3 runs 14 residues. The CDR3, as DNA: TGTGCCAGCAGTTTATCCAGTACGAACACTGAAGCTTTCTTT. This codes for CASSLSSTNTEAFF.

This chain uses TRBV19 with TRBJ2-1; TRBD2 is a possible D gene (6 bases). Germline values: CDR1 LNHDA, CDR2 SQIVND (reference sequence). Trimming left V 7 bases short and J 8 bases short, with 18 bases between. There are 14 residues in the CDR3. This chain's CDR3 is CASISGVAGDEQFF. The DNA for the CDR3 is TGTGCCAGTATTTCGGGAGTCGCTGGGGATGAGCAGTTCTTC.

The chain has TRBV5-6 and TRBJ2-7; D is uncertain. Germline assignment: CDR1 SGHDT and CDR2 YYEEEE. This CDR3 comprises 13 residues. V lost 1 base to trimming and J lost 1 base, with 6 bases between them. The CDR3 here is CASSLFESYEQYV. The CDR3 DNA sequence: TGTGCCAGCAGCTTGTTTGAGTCCTACGAGCAGTACGTC.